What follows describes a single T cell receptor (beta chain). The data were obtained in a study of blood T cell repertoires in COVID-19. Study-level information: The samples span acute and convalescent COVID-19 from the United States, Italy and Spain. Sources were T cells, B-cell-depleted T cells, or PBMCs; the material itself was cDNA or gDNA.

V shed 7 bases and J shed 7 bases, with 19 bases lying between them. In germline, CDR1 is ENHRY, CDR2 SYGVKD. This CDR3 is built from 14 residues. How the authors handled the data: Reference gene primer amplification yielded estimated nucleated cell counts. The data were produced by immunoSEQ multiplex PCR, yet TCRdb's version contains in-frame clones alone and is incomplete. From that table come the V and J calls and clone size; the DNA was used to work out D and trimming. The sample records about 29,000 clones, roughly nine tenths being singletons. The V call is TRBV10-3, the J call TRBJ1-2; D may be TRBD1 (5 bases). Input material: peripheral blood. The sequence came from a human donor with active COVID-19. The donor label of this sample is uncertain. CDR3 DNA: TGTGCCATCACCCCAGGGCAGGGAGGTGGTGGCTACACCTTC. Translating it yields CAITPGQGGGGYTF.